Reported below is one T cell receptor beta chain. These data belong to a study of blood T cell repertoires in COVID-19. Study overall: T cells, B-cell-depleted T cells, or PBMCs supplied cDNA or gDNA.

CDR1 is SNHLY, CDR2 FYNNEI, per germline. This CDR3 contains 12 residues. V gave up 5 bases and J gave up 7 bases, with 12 bases separating them. In the original workflow: Nucleated cell number was recorded as an estimate derived from reference gene primer amplification. Clones were sequenced by immunoSEQ multiplex PCR, and TCRdb holds only the in-frame ones, with some missing. V, J and clone size reflect that table, while D and trimming were determined from the DNA. This table has 280,000 or so clones, about 91% appearing once. The sequence derives from a young woman who had recovered from COVID-19. The sequenced material came from peripheral blood. The chain is built from TRBV2 and TRBJ2-7; D is unresolved. The CDR3 coding sequence is TGTGCCAGCAGTTCCCCCAATGTTGAGCAGTACTTC. Its translation is CASSSPNVEQYF.